Below, 3 T cell receptor beta chains from the same sample are listed, as sequenced in a study of blood T cell repertoires in COVID-19. The table came from immunoSEQ multiplex PCR; TCRdb's copy has only in-frame clones and leaves some out. The table records fewer than 30,000 clones, 70% to 90% of them present only once. Sequences were obtained from peripheral blood. These receptors all stem from a woman over 75 with COVID-19, enrolled during active disease.

This clone was seen a few times. The V call is TRBV19, the J call TRBJ1-5; D perhaps matches TRBD1 (6 bases). Trimming pared 7 bases from V and 6 bases from J, leaving 10 bases between. The V gene's germline CDR1 is LNHDA and CDR2 SQIVND (reference sequence). This CDR3 region has 12 residues. CDR3 nucleotides: TGTGCCAGTACCAGGGGCCGTCAGCCCCAGCATTTT. Translating it yields CASTRGRQPQHF.

The rearrangement uses TRBV15 and TRBJ1-5, with TRBD1 as a possible D gene (5 bases). This CDR3 contains 14 residues. V was shortened by 5 bases and J by 3 bases, with 11 bases between the two germline ends. The germline V gene encodes CDR1 LNHNV and CDR2 YYDKDF (reference sequence). CDR3 DNA: TGTGCCACCAGCTGGGCGGGGCTCAATCAGCCCCAGCATTTT. This sequence encodes CATSWAGLNQPQHF.

The chain employs TRBV27 and TRBJ2-2, with TRBD1 as a possible D gene (6 bases). This CDR3 contains 15 residues. Per the germline V gene, CDR1 is MNHEY and CDR2 is SMNVEV (reference sequence). Trimming took 6 bases from V and 7 from J, leaving 18 bases between them. The DNA for the CDR3 is TGTGCCAGCAGGGGAGCAGGGGTACCGGTCGGGGAGCTGTTTTTT. Translating it yields CASRGAGVPVGELFF.